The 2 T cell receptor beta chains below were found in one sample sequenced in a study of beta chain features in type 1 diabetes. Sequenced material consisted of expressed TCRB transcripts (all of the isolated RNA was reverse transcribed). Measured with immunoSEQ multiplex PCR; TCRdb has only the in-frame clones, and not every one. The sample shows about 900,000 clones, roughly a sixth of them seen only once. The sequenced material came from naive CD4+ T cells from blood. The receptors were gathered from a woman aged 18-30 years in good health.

CDR3 loop: CASSLERTRTRNEQFF. The DNA of the CDR3 is TGTGCCAGCAGCTTAGAACGAACTAGAACCCGGAATGAGCAGTTCTTC. The chain recombines TRBV11-1 with TRBJ2-1; TRBD2 is a possible D gene (5 bases). Per germline, CDR1 SGHAT and CDR2 FQDESV (reference sequence). Trimming shortened V by 1 base and J by 7 bases, and 17 bases separated the two germline ends. This CDR3 contains 16 residues.

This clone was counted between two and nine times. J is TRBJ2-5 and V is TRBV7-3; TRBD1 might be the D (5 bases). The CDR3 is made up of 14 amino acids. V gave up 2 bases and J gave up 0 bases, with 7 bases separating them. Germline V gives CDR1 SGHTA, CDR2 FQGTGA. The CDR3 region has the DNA TGTGCCAGCAGCTTATCACAGGACCAAGAGACCCAGTACTTC. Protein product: CASSLSQDQETQYF.